This T cell receptor (beta chain) was observed in a study of blood T cell repertoires in COVID-19. About the research overall: Collection of acute and convalescent COVID-19 samples took place in the United States, Italy and Spain.

The participants were between roughly 18 and 100 years old and came from roughly 24 US areas. Grouping used clinical history reported by participants in a survey and questionnaire. The CDR3 runs 16 residues. J was trimmed by 6 bases and V by 4 bases; bases with no gene match: 11. CDR1 is SEHNR and CDR2 is FQNEAQ in the germline V gene (reference sequence). Method: immunoSEQ multiplex PCR; TCRdb's copy keeps in-frame clones and lacks some. This sample has 150,000 to 200,000 clones, with approximately 80% found just once. The origin of this receptor is an older woman who had recovered from COVID-19. The specimen was PBMCs or T cells enriched from blood (not recorded which). The rearrangement uses TRBV7-9 and TRBJ1-5; 8 bases line up with TRBD1. The CDR3 loop is CASSSNFGQGRQPQHF. As DNA, the CDR3 is TGTGCCAGCAGCTCCAACTTCGGACAGGGCCGTCAGCCCCAGCATTTT.